The text below deals with one TCR beta chain. Method: immunoSEQ multiplex PCR; TCRdb's copy keeps in-frame clones and lacks some. The profile shows over 250,000 clones, over 85% of them singletons. These data come from a study of blood T cell repertoires in COVID-19. In Cohort 3, a recovered donor had either two negative PCRs, clearance, or symptom resolution. The CDR3 runs to 17 residues. V lost 4 bases and J 5 bases, leaving 21 bases between the germline ends. CDR1 SGHRS and CDR2 YFSETQ come from the germline V gene. The source of this sequence is a woman between 55 and 75 years old who had recovered from COVID-19. The rearrangement uses TRBV5-1 and TRBJ2-2; the D gene is possibly TRBD2 (6 bases). Sequenced: PBMCs or T cells enriched from blood (not recorded which). The CDR3 coding sequence is TGCGCCAGCAGCCCGCCCGGTGGAGGGATGGTAACCGGGGAGCTGTTTTTT. Translated: CASSPPGGGMVTGELFF.